These T cell receptor beta chains were read from a single sample in a study of PD-1 blockade in classical Hodgkin lymphoma. Method: immunoSEQ multiplex PCR; TCRdb's copy keeps in-frame clones and lacks some. The profile shows 50,000 or so clones, around 91% of them singletons. Sample: peripheral blood mononuclear cells (PBMCs), taken before the fourth cycle of nivolumab. These receptors were taken from a human donor with classical Hodgkin lymphoma. The CDR3 runs from the conserved cysteine through the conserved F or W. The D gene is left open where the match is weak. Expanded clones are given a class, and other clones once, few, many or no size at all.

d_call	j_call	clone_size	v_call	cdr3_nt	cdr3_aa
TRBD1	TRBJ1-1	NA	TRBV5-1	TGCGCCAGCAGCTTGACAGGGGCGAACACTGAAGCTTTCTTT	CASSLTGANTEAFF
NA	TRBJ1-4	NA	TRBV7-6	TGTGCCAGCAGCATAGGGACAACGGAAAAACTGTTTTTT	CASSIGTTEKLFF
NA	TRBJ1-1	NA	TRBV30	TGTGCCTGGAGTGGCTCGCAGAGCACTGAAGCTTTCTTT	CAWSGSQSTEAFF
NA	TRBJ2-7	NA	TRBV11-2	TGTGCCAGCAGCCCTGGGGGGAGCTCCTACGAGCAGTACTTC	CASSPGGSSYEQYF
NA	TRBJ2-3	NA	TRBV19	TGTGCCAGTAGCAGGAATCAGGAGGCTCTAGCAGATACGCAGTATTTT	CASSRNQEALADTQYF
TRBD1	TRBJ2-5	NA	TRBV5-1	TGCGCCAGCAGCTTGGCTTGGGACAGGGGTACAGAGACCCAGTACTTC	CASSLAWDRGTETQYF
NA	TRBJ1-1	NA	TRBV10-1	TGCGCCAGCAGAGGGGCCGGCACTGAAGCTTTCTTT	CASRGAGTEAFF
NA	TRBJ2-7	few	TRBV7-9	TGTGCCAGCAGCCAAAGGCCGGGGGAGGCGGGCGTTCCCTACGAGCAGTACTTC	CASSQRPGEAGVPYEQYF
NA	TRBJ2-1	few	TRBV19	TGTGCCAGTAGTTGGGGGGACAATGAGCAGTTCTTC	CASSWGDNEQFF
NA	TRBJ2-5	NA	TRBV6-1	TGTGCCAGCAGTGTCCCGGGGCCCCGGCCCCAAGAGACCCAGTACTTC	CASSVPGPRPQETQYF
TRBD1	TRBJ1-2	NA	TRBV18	TGTGCCAGCTCACTAAACCGGGACAGGTTTAAAGCTGGCTACACCTTC	CASSLNRDRFKAGYTF
NA	TRBJ2-2	NA	TRBV27	TGTGCCAGCAGTACTCCCGGGACTCTAACCGGGGAGCTGTTTTTT	CASSTPGTLTGELFF
TRBD2	TRBJ2-1	NA	TRBV2	TGTGCCAGCAGCGGACTAGCGGACAATGAGCAGTTCTTC	CASSGLADNEQFF
TRBD1	TRBJ2-3	once	TRBV6-1	TGTGCCAGCAGGGCGGGACAGGCGCGCACAGATACGCAGTATTTT	CASRAGQARTDTQYF
TRBD2	TRBJ2-1	NA	TRBV6-5	TGTGCCAGCAGGCGCCGTGGACTAGGGAGCAATGAGCAGTTCTTC	CASRRRGLGSNEQFF
NA	TRBJ1-2	few	TRBV7-9	TGTGCCAGCACTGAGGTCGGAAGACTCTATGGCTACACCTTC	CASTEVGRLYGYTF
NA	TRBJ2-7	NA	TRBV5-1	TGCGCCAGCAAGCCGGGACTCCCTCTCTACGACGAGCAGTACTTC	CASKPGLPLYDEQYF
NA	TRBJ2-1	NA	TRBV9	TGTGCCAGCAGCGTAGTTGGGCCAGCCAATGAGCAGTTCTTC	CASSVVGPANEQFF
TRBD2	TRBJ2-3	NA	TRBV7-3	TGTGCCAGCAGCGGCACGGGACTAGCACCAGATACGCAGTATTTT	CASSGTGLAPDTQYF
TRBD1	TRBJ2-7	NA	TRBV19	TGTGCCAGTAGTATATTTGGGGACAGCGAATACGAGCAGTACTTC	CASSIFGDSEYEQYF
NA	TRBJ2-2	NA	TRBV18	TGTGCCAGCTCACCATTGAACACCGGGGAGCTGTTTTTT	CASSPLNTGELFF
NA	TRBJ2-7	NA	TRBV5-4	TGTGCCAGCAGCTTGTTGCAGGGGCGGGCTAGATCGGCCAGCTCCTACGAGCAGTACTTC	CASSLLQGRARSASSYEQYF
NA	TRBJ2-1	NA	TRBV6-4	TGTGCCAGCAGTGAGGCAACGGAGCGTGTAAATGAGCAGTTCTTC	CASSEATERVNEQFF
TRBD2	TRBJ2-7	NA	TRBV4-2	TGTGCCAGCAGCCCCGGGACTAGCGGGATCTACGAGCAGTACTTC	CASSPGTSGIYEQYF